Only a few counts were recorded for the clone carrying this TCR beta chain. Trimming pared 10 bases from V and 6 bases from J, leaving 20 bases between. The germline CDR1 and CDR2 sequences are ENHRY and SYGVKD. CDR3 size: 14 residues. In TCRdb, the RT-PCR reads were re-called with MiXCR into one record per CDR3 protein. The top ten clones hold roughly 3.9% of a sample with 550,000 to 750,000 distinct CDR3 sequences, 12% to 15% of them seen once. V and J are TRBV10-3 and TRBJ2-3, with a weak D call TRBD2 (6 bases). The source is a female donor in good health, serving as a healthy control. Material for sequencing was memory CD4+ T cells from blood. CDR3 coding DNA: TGTGCCACCCATTCCCAGCGGGCAGTGGATACGCAGTATTTT. Its protein product is CATHSQRAVDTQYF.